This T cell receptor beta chain was documented in a study of cytomegalovirus exposure and HLA in healthy donors. Study results and limitations: The listing of roughly 160 TCR beta chains classed them as cytomegalovirus-associated. Generally TCR sequences proved uncommon, though certain public TCRs appeared in numerous donors. Reported performance of the classifier showed diagnosis of cytomegalovirus status with high specificity and sensitivity.

Trimming pared 4 bases from V and 1 base from J, leaving 13 bases between. The length of the CDR3 is 14 residues. Germline loops: CDR1 GTSNPN, CDR2 SVGIG (reference sequence). As to this clone: Its antigen is not identified.

The assay was immunoSEQ multiplex PCR, and TCRdb's table has in-frame clones only and misses some. The profile shows some 210,000 clones, around 87% of them singletons. The source of this sequence is a woman aged 18-29 years in good health and CMV-seropositive. This chain connects TRBV30 to TRBJ1-1; D is uncertain. The sample was PBMCs. CDR3 in amino acids: CAWTPVSGNTEAFF. The CDR3 nucleotides read TGTGCCTGGACCCCCGTAAGCGGGAACACTGAAGCTTTCTTT.